This TCR beta chain comes out of a study of Ad26.COV2.S vaccination and SARS-CoV-2 variants. Overall study context: Among those in the COV1001 Ad26.COV2.S trial arm was the donor. Ad26.COV2.S, an intramuscular injection, was given once or twice 56 days apart.

In germline, CDR1 is LNHNV, CDR2 YYDKDF (reference sequence). The V end lost 6 bases, the J end lost 8 bases, and 22 bases lay between the germline ends. The CDR3 runs 15 residues. Assay used: immunoSEQ multiplex PCR; TCRdb lists only in-frame clones, some missing. Of 300,000 to 400,000 clones listed, around 87% are singletons. The treatment was: some 19 received Ad26.COV2.S at low or high dose, single or two shots; 5 received placebo; per-sample allocation not given. Sampling occurred on day 63 after the first vaccine or placebo injection. Donation came from an adult in Boston who was aged 18-55 years. This clone appeared a few times.

The sequences come from peripheral blood, collected in a trial of Ad26.COV2.S vaccine versus placebo. The sequence derives from a person between 18 and 59 years old who received the Ad26.COV2.S COVID-19 vaccine or a placebo. The chain combines TRBV15 with TRBJ1-2; D possibly corresponds to TRBD1 (5 bases). CDR3 residues: CATSHAGREEWGYTF. The CDR3 DNA reads TGTGCCACCAGTCACGCCGGCAGGGAAGAGTGGGGCTACACCTTC.